The entry that follows covers one T cell receptor (beta chain) sequence. Sequenced by immunoSEQ multiplex PCR; TCRdb stores in-frame clones only, minus some. Of some 220,000 clones listed, more than 75% are singletons. The germline gives CDR1 MGHRA, CDR2 YSYEKL. The CDR3 length is 15 residues. V dropped 1 base and J dropped 2 bases, with 8 bases sitting between them. This specimen comes from a study of blood T cell repertoires in COVID-19. The rearrangement joins TRBV4-1 to TRBJ2-2, with a tentative D call TRBD2 (5 bases). The specimen was peripheral blood. The TCR originated in a man aged 50-59 years who had recovered from COVID-19. For the CDR3, the DNA is TGCGCCAGCAGCCAAGTAGCGAGAAACACCGGGGAGCTGTTTTTT. This codes for CASSQVARNTGELFF.